This T cell receptor (beta chain) was documented in a study of molecular identifiers for immune sequencing clone quantification. On the study more broadly: Replicate RNA from 20,000 or 100,000 naive CD8 T cells formed five aliquots; four were sequenced. Study-wide points: Clonotypes topping 20 RNA copies carried over 98% of effector molecules but under 1% of naive ones.

A remark on this clonotype: Its antigen is currently unknown. An end of the junction does not agree with germline; a read error may underlie this.

This CDR3 region has 14 residues. CDR1 is MGHRA, CDR2 YSYEKL, per germline. Previously published methods and listed TCR primers were used for the bulk TCR libraries. From the PCR reads, TCRdb called clonotypes with MiXCR, one entry per CDR3 protein. The sample has just under 650,000 distinct CDR3 sequences; 15% to 20% are singletons. The receptor was isolated from a human donor in good health. Some libraries in this study had Jurkat cell RNA spiked in. V is TRBV4-1 and J is TRBJ1-1, with D uncertain. Specimen: naive CD8+ T cells from blood, with Jurkat cell RNA spiked in. Subset of the sample: FACS-sorted CD8+CD4-CCR7+CD45RA+ naive T cells. This CDR3 reads CASSQEGKNTEPFF. CDR3 sequence (DNA): TGCGCCAGCAGCCAAGAGGGGAAGAACACTGAACCTTTCTTT.